Below, 23 T cell receptor beta chains from the same sample are listed, as sequenced in a study of blood T cell repertoires in COVID-19. Some clones are missing from TCRdb's copy, which holds only in-frame ones; the method was immunoSEQ multiplex PCR. The sample shows a few hundred thousand clones, 84% of them seen only once. The sequenced material came from PBMCs or T cells enriched from blood (not recorded which). The receptors were sampled from a man aged 50 to 60 who had recovered from COVID-19.

CDR3 loop: CATQGVANTGELFF. CDR3 nucleotides: TGTGCCACCCAGGGGGTCGCGAACACCGGGGAGCTGTTTTTT. This sequence joins TRBV24-1 and TRBJ2-2; 7 positions agree with TRBD1. The CDR3 contains 14 residues. Germline V lookup: CDR1 KGHDR, CDR2 SFDVKD. V lost 9 bases to trimming and J lost 0 bases; unmatched junction nucleotides: 3.

The V and J genes are TRBV7-9 and TRBJ2-7; TRBD1 is a possible D gene (5 bases). CDR3 size: 14 residues. Deletions cut 4 bases from V and 1 base from J, with 11 bases between. Germline assignment: CDR1 SEHNR and CDR2 FQNEAQ (reference sequence). Here the CDR3 reads CASSYLGVSYEQYF. The CDR3 coding sequence is TGTGCCAGCAGCTACCTAGGGGTTTCCTACGAGCAGTACTTC.

V gene TRBV5-1 combines with J gene TRBJ1-5; TRBD1 aligns across 9 bases. From germline, CDR1 is SGHRS and CDR2 YFSETQ. V lost 6 bases to trimming and J lost 7 bases; unmatched junction nucleotides: 11. CDR3 size: 15 residues. CDR3 nucleotides: TGCGCCAGCACCGAATCGGACAGGGGTGTCCAGCCCCAGCATTTT. Translation gives CASTESDRGVQPQHF.

The V gene is TRBV4-1, the J gene TRBJ2-7; D is possibly TRBD1 (5 bases). Trimming left V 0 bases short and J 4 bases short, with 16 bases between. CDR3 length: 16 residues. CDR1 is MGHRA and CDR2 is YSYEKL in the germline V gene. The CDR3 loop is CASSQDEKGRGYEQYF. CDR3 in DNA: TGCGCCAGCAGCCAAGATGAAAAGGGAAGGGGATACGAGCAGTACTTC.

The chain combines TRBV7-3 with TRBJ2-5; 7 bases align to TRBD2. CDR3 length equals 13 residues. The V gene's germline CDR1 is SGHTA and CDR2 FQGTGA. V dropped 5 bases and J dropped 2; count of bases not matched to a gene: 2. Here the CDR3 reads CASSPSGQETQYF. The CDR3 nucleotides are TGTGCCAGCAGCCCTAGCGGTCAAGAGACCCAGTACTTC. Based on the CDR3 plus reference TRBV7-3 and TRBJ2-5, the full variable domain is GAGVSQTPSNKVTEKGKYVELRCDPISGHTALYWYRQSLGQGPEFLIYFQGTGAADDSGLPNDRFFAVRPEGSVSTLKIQRTERGDSAVYLCASSPSGQETQYFGPGTRLLVL.

V usage is TRBV7-8 and J usage is TRBJ1-1; D unclear. The V gene lost 2 bases and the J gene lost 2 bases, with 6 bases spanning the gap. Germline CDR1 and CDR2: SGHVS and FQNEAQ. This CDR3 region has 13 residues. The CDR3 DNA reads as TGTGCCAGCAGCTTATGGGCCAACACTGAAGCTTTCTTT. This sequence encodes CASSLWANTEAFF.

The chain carries TRBV11-3 and TRBJ2-7, with a possible D match to TRBD1 (6 bases). CDR1 SGHNT and CDR2 YENEEA come from the germline V gene. V lost 5 bases and J lost 2, with 19 bases in between. The CDR3 runs 16 residues. The CDR3 nucleotides are TGTGCCAGCAGCCCATCCCAGGGGCACGGGACCTACGAGCAGTACTTC. This codes for CASSPSQGHGTYEQYF.

The CDR3 DNA reads as TGTGCCAGCAGCTTTCGACAGGGCACCACTGAAGCTTTCTTT. Protein product: CASSFRQGTTEAFF. This rearrangement joins TRBV7-3 to TRBJ1-1, with 7 bases fitting TRBD1. This CDR3 has 14 amino acids. With V trimmed by 3 bases and J by 4 bases, 5 bases remained unmatched. The germline V gene encodes CDR1 SGHTA and CDR2 FQGTGA.

The chain couples TRBV5-6 to TRBJ2-3; 7 nucleotides line up with TRBD1. Looked up from germline, CDR1 is SGHDT and CDR2 is YYEEEE. The CDR3 totals 16 residues. V was pared by 6 bases and J by 0 bases, with 10 bases of the junction left unmatched. The CDR3 region has the DNA TGTGCCAGCACCCAGATCGACAGGGACAGCACAGATACGCAGTATTTT. Its protein product is CASTQIDRDSTDTQYF.

This sequence joins TRBV7-8 and TRBJ1-2; possible D gene TRBD1, 5 bases. V lost 5 bases and J lost 8, with 15 bases in between. This CDR3 comprises 13 residues. The germline V gene has CDR1 SGHVS and CDR2 FQNEAQ. CDR3 in amino acids: CASSPRPQGGYTF. The DNA of the CDR3 is TGTGCCAGCAGCCCGAGACCCCAGGGCGGCTACACCTTC.

The chain carries TRBV9 and TRBJ2-3; D ambiguous. There are 14 residues in the CDR3. V shed 4 bases and J shed 0 bases, with 9 bases lying between them. CDR1 is SGDLS, CDR2 YYNGEE, per germline. CDR3 DNA: TGTGCCAGCAGCCAGTCCCCTAGCACAGATACGCAGTATTTT. This gives the protein CASSQSPSTDTQYF.

Only a few counts were recorded for this clone. The chain uses TRBV19 and TRBJ2-7, with a tentative D call TRBD1 (6 bases). Between the trimmed V and J ends, which lost 3 bases and 2 bases, there was a span of 11 bases. Germline CDR1 LNHDA, CDR2 SQIVND (reference sequence). This CDR3 spans 14 amino acids. The CDR3 loop reads CASSMGTPTYEQYF. CDR3 nucleotides: TGTGCCAGTAGTATGGGGACACCTACCTACGAGCAGTACTTC.

This clone appeared once. The V and J genes are TRBV11-2 and TRBJ2-2; a weak D match, TRBD2 (7 bases). The CDR3 runs to 18 residues. With 6 bases removed from V and 3 bases from J, the gap between germline ends came to 23 bases. Looked up from germline, CDR1 is SGHAT and CDR2 is FQNNGV. CDR3 amino acids: CASRGGTYQGRDTGELFF. The DNA for the CDR3 is TGTGCCAGCAGGGGAGGGACTTATCAGGGGAGGGACACCGGGGAGCTGTTTTTT.

V is TRBV20-1 and J is TRBJ2-1; 9 positions agree with TRBD1. Germline CDR1 and CDR2: DFQATT and SNEGSKA (reference sequence). With 3 bases clipped from V and 4 bases from J, the junction kept 19 bases outside the gene matches. The CDR3 totals 19 residues. CDR3 nucleotides: TGCAGTGCTAGTTCCAACCGGCCCGGGACAGGGCAAGGGTACAATGAGCAGTTCTTC. This translates into CSASSNRPGTGQGYNEQFF.

The gene calls are TRBV25-1 and TRBJ1-3; D is ambiguous. V was pared by 5 bases and J by 0 bases, with 14 bases between. Germline values: CDR1 MGHDK, CDR2 SYGVNS. The CDR3 runs 16 residues. The CDR3 nucleotides are TGTGCCAGCAGTTTAGACTCCCGCCTCTCTGGAAACACCATATATTTT. Its translation: CASSLDSRLSGNTIYF.

This clone was found once. The genes are TRBV28 and TRBJ1-5; 8 nucleotides match TRBD1. CDR3 length: 14 amino acids. V shed 6 bases and J 11 bases; nucleotides not matched to a gene: 12. The germline gives CDR1 MDHEN, CDR2 SYDVKM. CDR3 coding DNA: TGTGCCAGCAGCCGGGACAGGATTTTTGGGGCCCAGCATTTT. Its protein is CASSRDRIFGAQHF.

The rearrangement uses TRBV12-3 or TRBV12-4 and TRBJ1-5, with D unresolved. This CDR3 has 13 amino acids. V lost 4 bases, J lost 6 bases, and 10 bases lay in between. This CDR3 is CASSSPRGQPQHF. The CDR3 DNA sequence: TGTGCCAGCAGTTCCCCGCGGGGTCAGCCCCAGCATTTT.

V usage is TRBV2 and J usage is TRBJ1-4; 8 nucleotides line up with TRBD1. V lost 8 bases and J lost 4; bases outside the gene matches: 9. Germline V CDR1 and CDR2: SNHLY, FYNNEI. CDR3 length: 15 residues. The chain's CDR3 is CASGGPGQGNEKLFF. The CDR3 DNA sequence: TGTGCCAGCGGGGGGCCAGGACAGGGTAATGAAAAACTGTTTTTT.

The chain joins TRBV3-1 (or the pseudogene TRBV3-2) to TRBJ2-7, with 11 bases aligning to TRBD2. The CDR3 covers 16 residues. Germline V gene data show CDR1 as LGHDT and CDR2 as YNNKEL (reference sequence). J gave up 4 bases and V 1 base, and 6 bases lay outside the gene matches. DNA of the CDR3: TGTGCCAGCAGCCAAGCCTTTAGCGGGAGGGGGTACGAGCAGTACTTC. Its translation is CASSQAFSGRGYEQYF.

This clone was detected a few times. The chain combines TRBV27 with TRBJ1-1; no definite D call. Germline CDR1 is MNHEY and CDR2 is SMNVEV (reference sequence). CDR3 length: 14 amino acids. Trimming left V 5 bases short and J 4 bases short, with 14 bases between. The CDR3 sequence: CASSPYDSGTEAFF. The CDR3 DNA is TGTGCCAGCAGTCCGTACGATTCAGGCACTGAAGCTTTCTTT.

The chain uses TRBV12-3 or TRBV12-4 and TRBJ1-2; D remains ambiguous. With 7 bases removed from V and 5 bases from J, the gap between germline ends came to 11 bases. The CDR3 runs to 12 residues. DNA for the CDR3: TGTGCCAGCACTCGGGAGGGTTATGGCTACACCTTC. It encodes CASTREGYGYTF.

The V call is TRBV4-1, the J call TRBJ2-7; D possibly corresponds to TRBD2 (5 bases). The germline CDR1 and CDR2 sequences are MGHRA and YSYEKL. The CDR3 totals 15 residues. V lost 2 bases, J lost 3 bases, and 14 bases lay in between. The CDR3 bases are TGCGCCAGCAGCCAAACCTCCTCAGGACTCTACGAGCAGTACTTC. Amino acid sequence: CASSQTSSGLYEQYF.

The V and J genes are TRBV12-3 or TRBV12-4 and TRBJ2-1; no clear D. V lost 1 base to trimming and J lost 9 bases, with 4 bases between them. This CDR3 has 11 amino acids. CDR3 sequence (DNA): TGTGCCAGCAGTTTAGGCGTTGAGCAGTTCTTC. Translation: CASSLGVEQFF.